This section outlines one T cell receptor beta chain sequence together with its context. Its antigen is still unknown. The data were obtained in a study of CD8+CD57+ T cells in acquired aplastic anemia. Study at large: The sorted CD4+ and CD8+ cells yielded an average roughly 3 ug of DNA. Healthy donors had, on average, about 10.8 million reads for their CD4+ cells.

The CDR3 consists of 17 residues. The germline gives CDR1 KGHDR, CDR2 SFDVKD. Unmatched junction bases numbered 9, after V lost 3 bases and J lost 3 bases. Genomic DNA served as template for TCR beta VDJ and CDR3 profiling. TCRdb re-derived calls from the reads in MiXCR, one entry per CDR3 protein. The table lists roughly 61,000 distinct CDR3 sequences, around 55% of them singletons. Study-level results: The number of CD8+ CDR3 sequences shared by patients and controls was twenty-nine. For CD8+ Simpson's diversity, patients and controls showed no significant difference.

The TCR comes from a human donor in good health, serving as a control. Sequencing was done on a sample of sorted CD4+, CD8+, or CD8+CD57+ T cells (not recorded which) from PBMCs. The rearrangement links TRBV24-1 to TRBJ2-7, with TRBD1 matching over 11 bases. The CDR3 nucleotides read TGTGCCACCAGTGATCCCCGGACAGGGGGCCCCGACTACGAGCAGTACTTC. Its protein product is CATSDPRTGGPDYEQYF.